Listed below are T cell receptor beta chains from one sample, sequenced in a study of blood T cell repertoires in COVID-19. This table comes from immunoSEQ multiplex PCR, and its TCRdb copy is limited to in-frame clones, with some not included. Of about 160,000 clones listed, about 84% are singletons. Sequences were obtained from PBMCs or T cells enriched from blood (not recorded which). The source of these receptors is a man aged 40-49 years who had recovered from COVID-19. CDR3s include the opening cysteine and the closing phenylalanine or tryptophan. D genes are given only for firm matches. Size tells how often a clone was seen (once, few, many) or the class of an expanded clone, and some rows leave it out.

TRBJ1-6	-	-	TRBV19	CASSTQGYGNSPLHF	TGTGCCAGTAGTACTCAGGGCTATGGAAATTCACCCCTCCACTTT
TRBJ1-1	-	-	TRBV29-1	CSVGSRQQPNTEAFF	TGCAGCGTTGGGTCCAGACAGCAGCCGAACACTGAAGCTTTCTTT
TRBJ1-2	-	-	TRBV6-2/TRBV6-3	CASSQPTQEGGYTF	TGTGCCAGCAGCCAGCCGACGCAGGAGGGGGGCTACACCTTC
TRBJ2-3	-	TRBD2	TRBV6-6	CASSYAGGLDTQYF	TGTGCCAGCAGTTACGCGGGGGGCCTGGATACGCAGTATTTT
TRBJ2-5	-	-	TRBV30	CAWRGLGAIETQYF	TGTGCCTGGAGGGGCCTAGGGGCAATCGAGACCCAGTACTTC
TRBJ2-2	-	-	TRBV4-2	CASSLEAATNTGELFF	TGTGCCAGCAGCCTGGAGGCGGCGACGAACACCGGGGAGCTGTTTTTT
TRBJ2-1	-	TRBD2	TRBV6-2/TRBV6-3	CASSTLTILAGGYNEQFF	TGTGCCAGCAGCACACTCACCATCCTAGCGGGGGGTTACAATGAGCAGTTCTTC
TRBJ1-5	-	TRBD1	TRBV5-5	CASSFGTGGVSSNQPQHF	TGTGCCAGCAGTTTCGGGACAGGGGGCGTTTCTAGCAATCAGCCCCAGCATTTT
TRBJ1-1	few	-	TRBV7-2	CASSSVIVYREAFF	TGTGCCAGCAGCTCGGTAATCGTTTACCGTGAAGCTTTCTTT
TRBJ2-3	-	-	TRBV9	CASIGLNLGTDTQYF	TGTGCCAGCATAGGACTAAACCTGGGCACAGATACGCAGTATTTT
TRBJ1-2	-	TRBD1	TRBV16	CASSQHAGQAGVGYTF	TGTGCCAGCAGCCAACACGCCGGACAGGCTGGGGTAGGCTACACCTTC
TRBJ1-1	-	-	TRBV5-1	CASSLDLQGRGTEAFF	TGCGCCAGCAGCTTGGACTTACAGGGTCGCGGCACTGAAGCTTTCTTT
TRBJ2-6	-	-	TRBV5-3	CAIPAWHSGANVLTF	TGTGCCATTCCTGCCTGGCACTCTGGGGCCAACGTCCTGACTTTC
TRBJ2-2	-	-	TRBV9	CASSPPSGGGELFF	TGTGCCAGCAGCCCTCCGTCAGGAGGCGGGGAGCTGTTTTTT
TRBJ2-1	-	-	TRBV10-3	CAISDGRSDNEQFF	TGTGCCATCAGTGATGGCCGGAGTGACAATGAGCAGTTCTTC
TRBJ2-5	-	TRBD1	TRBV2	CASSRDRGPGTQYF	TGTGCCAGCAGTCGCGACAGGGGGCCGGGGACCCAGTACTTC
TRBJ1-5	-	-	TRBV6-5	CASRGQLDQPQHF	TGTGCCAGCAGAGGACAGCTAGATCAGCCCCAGCATTTT
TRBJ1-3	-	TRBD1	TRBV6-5	CASSYGTGGNTIYF	TGTGCCAGCAGTTACGGGACAGGAGGAAACACCATATATTTT
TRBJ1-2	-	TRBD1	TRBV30	CAWSGYRQGVVAF	TGTGCCTGGAGTGGTTACAGACAGGGCGTTGTCGCCTTC
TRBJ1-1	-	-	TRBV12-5	CASGLSGRAEAFF	TGTGCTAGTGGTTTATCCGGGAGAGCTGAAGCTTTCTTT
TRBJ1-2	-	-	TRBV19	CASQSRANYGYTF	TGTGCCTCCCAGTCCCGGGCTAACTATGGCTACACCTTC
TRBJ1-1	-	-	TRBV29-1	CSVDPISEAFF	TGCAGCGTTGACCCTATTTCTGAAGCTTTCTTT
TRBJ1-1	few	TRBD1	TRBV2	CASSEDRGRGTEAFF	TGTGCCAGCAGTGAAGACAGGGGACGAGGCACTGAAGCTTTCTTT
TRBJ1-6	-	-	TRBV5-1	CASSFSNSPLHF	TGCGCCAGCAGCTTCTCGAATTCACCCCTCCACTTT
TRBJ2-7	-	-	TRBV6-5	CASTDNRFYEQYF	TGTGCCAGCACCGACAACAGGTTCTACGAGCAGTACTTC
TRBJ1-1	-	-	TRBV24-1	CATRGEVTEAFF	TGTGCCACCCGAGGGGAGGTCACTGAAGCTTTCTTT
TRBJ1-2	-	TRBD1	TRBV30	CAWGQGAGDGYTF	TGTGCCTGGGGACAGGGGGCTGGCGATGGCTACACCTTC
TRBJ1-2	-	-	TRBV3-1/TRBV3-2	CVSRKEGRGYTF	TGTGTCAGCAGAAAGGAGGGGAGAGGCTACACCTTC
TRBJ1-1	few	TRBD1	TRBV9	CASSVTGGYTEAFF	TGTGCCAGCAGCGTGACAGGGGGCTACACTGAAGCTTTCTTT
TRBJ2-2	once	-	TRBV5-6	CASIGDTGELFF	TGTGCCAGCATCGGGGACACCGGGGAGCTGTTTTTT
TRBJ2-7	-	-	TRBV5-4	CASSLTGSYYEQYF	TGTGCCAGCAGCTTAACAGGGAGTTACTACGAGCAGTACTTC
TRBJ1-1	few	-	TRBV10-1	CASSYREGTEAFF	TGCGCCAGCAGTTACAGGGAGGGTACTGAAGCTTTCTTT
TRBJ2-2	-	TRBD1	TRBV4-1	CATRDSNTGELFF	TGCGCCACCCGGGACAGTAACACCGGGGAGCTGTTTTTT
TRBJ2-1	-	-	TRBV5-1	CASSLVTNTNEQFF	TGCGCCAGCAGCTTGGTTACTAACACCAATGAGCAGTTCTTC
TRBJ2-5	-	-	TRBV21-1	CASSKIQALAGPKLYYQETQYF	TGTGCCAGCAGCAAAATTCAGGCCCTAGCGGGGCCCAAACTTTACTACCAAGAGACCCAGTACTTC
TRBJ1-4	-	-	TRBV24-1	CATSDPIQGSGKLFF	TGTGCCACCAGTGACCCAATACAGGGTAGTGGAAAACTGTTTTTT
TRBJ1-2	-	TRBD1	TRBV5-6	CASSLGVQGARGTNYGYTF	TGTGCCAGCAGCTTGGGTGTGCAGGGGGCGCGGGGTACTAACTATGGCTACACCTTC
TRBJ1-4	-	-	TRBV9	CASSTADRINEKLFF	TGTGCCAGCAGCACGGCGGACAGAATTAATGAAAAACTGTTTTTT
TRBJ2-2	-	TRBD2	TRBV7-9	CASTLSGAAGGRIGELFF	TGTGCCAGCACCCTTTCCGGAGCGGCGGGGGGGCGAATCGGGGAGCTGTTTTTT
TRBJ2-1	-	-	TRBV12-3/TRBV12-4	CATWWSSYNEQFF	TGTGCCACATGGTGGAGCTCCTACAATGAGCAGTTCTTC
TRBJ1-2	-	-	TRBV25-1	CASSPTGTPSNYGYTF	TGTGCCAGCAGTCCGACGGGGACACCGTCTAACTATGGCTACACCTTC
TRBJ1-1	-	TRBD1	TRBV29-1	CSVGTGFTEAFF	TGCAGCGTAGGGACAGGGTTCACTGAAGCTTTCTTT